The source of this TCR beta chain is a study of CD4+ T cells in melanoma. Regarding the study as a whole: A reported correlation linked neoantigen-specific CD4+ T cells to CD8+, macrophage and B cell function. Neoantigen-specific CD4+ T cells in melanoma reportedly had diverse differentiation states.

As to this clone: Its antigen is currently unknown.

Profiling relied on immunoSEQ multiplex PCR, and the TCRdb table lists in-frame clones only, not all of them. The table includes some 9,700 clones, over 60% detected once. This CDR3 has 15 amino acids. From germline, CDR1 is SEHNR and CDR2 FQNEAQ (reference sequence). Unmatched junction bases numbered 8, after V lost 6 bases and J lost 4 bases. This TCR was sampled from a human donor with melanoma. Material for sequencing was tumor tissue. The gene calls are TRBV7-9 and TRBJ1-2; 10 bases fit TRBD1. As DNA, the CDR3 is TGTGCCAGCAGTTCGACAGGGGGCAGTTTCTATGGCTACACCTTC. Translated: CASSSTGGSFYGYTF.